This entry lists 8 T cell receptor beta chains sequenced from one sample in a study of T cell changes during pregnancy in multiple sclerosis. This table comes from immunoSEQ multiplex PCR, and its TCRdb copy is limited to in-frame clones, with some not included. The profile shows some 59,000 clones, approximately 90% of them singletons. The sample was peripheral blood, taken in the second trimester of pregnancy. All receptors come from a female donor with multiple sclerosis, enrolled in a pregnancy study.

The rearrangement joins TRBV2 to TRBJ1-5; the D is unclear. The CDR3 spans 15 residues. Per germline, CDR1 SNHLY and CDR2 FYNNEI. Between the trimmed V and J ends, which lost 6 bases and 2 bases, there was a span of 14 bases. CDR3 DNA sequence: TGTGCCAGCAGGGCCCATCTTCTAGGCAATCAGCCCCAGCATTTT. As protein: CASRAHLLGNQPQHF.

V is TRBV6-6 and J is TRBJ2-5; D call uncertain. The CDR3 contains 12 residues. Germline CDR1 is MNHNY and CDR2 is SVGAGI (reference sequence). Trimming removed 2 bases at V and 3 bases at J, with 4 bases between. CDR3 loop: CASSYPEETQYF. The DNA of the CDR3 is TGTGCCAGCAGTTACCCGGAAGAGACCCAGTACTTC.

The J gene is TRBJ1-2, the V gene TRBV5-6; maybe TRBD1 (6 bases). CDR1 and CDR2 (germline): SGHDT, YYEEEE. This CDR3 comprises 15 residues. V was clipped by 5 bases and J by 2 bases, with 16 bases between them. The CDR3: CASRSLGGRNYGYTF. CDR3 in DNA: TGTGCCAGCAGGTCCCTCGGGGGGCGGAACTATGGCTACACCTTC.

V usage is TRBV5-1 and J usage is TRBJ1-5; 8 nucleotides line up with TRBD1. This CDR3 is 15 amino acids long. Germline assignment: CDR1 SGHRS and CDR2 YFSETQ. V lost 4 bases to trimming and J lost 6 bases; unmatched junction nucleotides: 9. The CDR3, as DNA: TGCGCCAGCAGCCTCTCAACAGGGGGGGGTCAGCCCCAGCATTTT. It is translated as CASSLSTGGGQPQHF.

V gene TRBV19 combines with J gene TRBJ2-1, with TRBD1 matching 8 bases. J lost 4 bases, V lost 3 bases, and 2 bases had no gene match. Germline values: CDR1 LNHDA, CDR2 SQIVND (reference sequence). CDR3 size: 14 residues. CDR3 in amino acids: CASSIQGAYNEQFF. The DNA of the CDR3 is TGTGCCAGTAGTATCCAGGGGGCATACAATGAGCAGTTCTTC.

The chain carries TRBV6-1 and TRBJ1-4; 7 bases line up with TRBD1. CDR1 is MNHNS and CDR2 is SASEGT in the germline V gene. The CDR3 is 13 amino acids. Losses at the gene ends were 3 bases for V and 12 bases for J; bases not matched to a gene: 7. The CDR3 bases are TGTGCCAGCAGTGACCGGGACAGTGGGCAACTGTTTTTT. Its translation: CASSDRDSGQLFF.

This clone was counted a single time. The gene calls are TRBV7-8 and TRBJ2-1; 13 positions agree with TRBD2. Germline V gene lookup returns CDR1 SGHVS and CDR2 FQNEAQ. The CDR3 spans 18 residues. J lost 3 bases, V lost 8 bases, and 13 bases had no gene match. CDR3 sequence: CASRTSKGTSGNYNEQFF. In DNA form, the CDR3 reads TGTGCCAGCCGAACTTCAAAAGGGACTAGCGGGAACTACAATGAGCAGTTCTTC.

The chain carries TRBV27 and TRBJ1-2; no clear D gene. There are 14 residues in the CDR3. The germline CDR1 and CDR2 sequences are MNHEY and SMNVEV (reference sequence). V dropped 5 bases and J dropped 0 bases, with 10 bases sitting between them. The CDR3 bases are TGTGCCAGCAGTCTTCGGACTTCTAACTATGGCTACACCTTC. It encodes CASSLRTSNYGYTF.